Shown below are 26 T cell receptor beta chains from a single sample sequenced in a study of a mutant IDH1 vaccine in newly diagnosed glioma (dated by TCRdb to the early 2020s). Library preparation was by the immunoSEQ multiplex PCR assay. TCRdb obtained this table from immuneACCESS and retained in-frame rearrangements with V and J assigned. These tables miss some clones; where compared with another copy, unresolved V genes account for less than half of the shortfall, and the remainder is unexplained. The sample table holds tens of thousands of clones, of which 79% were seen once. The top ten clonotypes cover more than 6.5% of the sample. This specimen's time point label, per the study, means: baseline, week 1 (first vaccination visit). The treatment or condition label, as the study defines it: pre-vaccination baseline after standard-of-care therapy. Specimen: PBMCs, collected from a glioma patient treated with radiotherapy, temozolomide or both. The receptor set was obtained from a man in his forties or fifties with glioma.

V usage is TRBV5-1 and J usage is TRBJ2-3; D may correspond to TRBD1 or TRBD2 (6 bases each). Germline lookup yields CDR1 SGHRS and CDR2 YFSETQ. With 1 base removed from V and 2 bases from J, the gap between germline ends came to 14 bases. The CDR3 covers 16 residues. The CDR3 spells CASSLRRGLNTDTQYF. CDR3 nucleotide sequence: TGCGCCAGCAGCTTGCGTCGGGGGCTTAACACAGATACGCAGTATTTT.

The V gene is TRBV2, the J gene TRBJ2-7; 7 bases line up with TRBD1. The V gene's germline CDR1 is SNHLY and CDR2 FYNNEI. V gave up 7 bases and J gave up 0 bases; unmatched junction bases: 9. CDR3 length: 15 amino acids. DNA for the CDR3: TGTGCCAGCACCTCCCTGACAGGGTTCTCCTACGAGCAGTACTTC. Translated: CASTSLTGFSYEQYF. The full variable domain, rest sourced from reference TRBV2 and TRBJ2-7, is EPEVTQTPSHQVTQMGQEVILRCVPISNHLYFYWYRQILGQKVEFLVSFYNNEISEKSEIFDDQFSVERPDGSNFTLKIRSTKLEDSAMYFCASTSLTGFSYEQYFGPGTRLTVT.

The V and J genes are TRBV9 and TRBJ1-2; possible D gene TRBD1, 5 bases. CDR1 SGDLS and CDR2 YYNGEE come from the germline V gene. The germline V and J ends were trimmed by 3 bases and 4 bases, with 10 bases remaining between them. This CDR3 spans 13 amino acids. The CDR3 reads CASSGTGLYGYTF. Here the CDR3 DNA reads TGTGCCAGCAGCGGTACAGGCCTCTATGGCTACACCTTC.

The V gene is TRBV6-5, the J gene TRBJ2-5, with a possible D match to TRBD2 (7 bases). Trimming stripped 2 bases from V and 5 bases from J, with 12 bases between. CDR1 MNHEY and CDR2 SVGAGI come from the germline V gene. This CDR3 spans 14 amino acids. The CDR3, as DNA: TGTGCCAGCAGTTACGGGGGGGCTTGGGAGACCCAGTACTTC. Protein: CASSYGGAWETQYF.

This chain uses TRBV19 with TRBJ1-1; 8 bases line up with TRBD1. Trimming took 5 bases from V and 9 from J; bases not matched to a gene: 11. This CDR3 spans 14 amino acids. In germline, CDR1 is LNHDA, CDR2 SQIVND (reference sequence). In DNA, the CDR3 is TGTGCCAGTAGTTCGACAGGGGTTGAATCGCAAGCTTTCTTT. Protein: CASSSTGVESQAFF.

This chain links TRBV18 with TRBJ2-7, with TRBD2 as a possible D gene (6 bases). This CDR3 contains 15 residues. Trimming removed 0 bases from V and 9 bases from J, with 18 bases in between. Germline V lookup: CDR1 KGHSH, CDR2 LQKENI. In DNA, the CDR3 is TGTGCCAGCTCACCACCGGGGACTCCTACGAATGGGCAGTACTTC. Its protein product is CASSPPGTPTNGQYF.

The chain joins TRBV5-1 to TRBJ2-7; 7 positions agree with TRBD2. CDR3 size: 16 residues. J was trimmed by 3 bases and V by 7 bases; bases with no gene match: 16. The germline V gene encodes CDR1 SGHRS and CDR2 YFSETQ. CDR3 nucleotide sequence: TGCGCCAGCTCTAAAAACGGGGTCAGCGGGGTCTACGAGCAGTACTTC. Protein sequence: CASSKNGVSGVYEQYF.

J is TRBJ2-7 and V is TRBV6-5; a possible D gene is TRBD1 (6 bases). Germline V gene sequence: CDR1 MNHEY, CDR2 SVGAGI. The germline V and J ends were trimmed by 6 bases and 5 bases, with 14 bases remaining between them. The CDR3 runs to 13 residues. CDR3 sequence: CASRIQGSHEQYF. In DNA form, the CDR3 reads TGTGCCAGCAGAATACAGGGATCCCACGAGCAGTACTTC.

J is TRBJ2-5 and V is TRBV30, with TRBD2 matching 8 bases. This CDR3 is built from 15 residues. Trimming took 4 bases from V and 3 from J; bases not matched to a gene: 10. Germline CDR1 and CDR2: GTSNPN and SVGIG (reference sequence). The CDR3 protein is CAWNEYAGGKETQYF. The CDR3 DNA is TGTGCCTGGAATGAATATGCGGGGGGTAAAGAGACCCAGTACTTC.

V usage is TRBV9 and J usage is TRBJ1-1; tentatively, D is TRBD1 (6 bases). The CDR3 totals 13 residues. Germline V gene lookup returns CDR1 SGDLS and CDR2 YYNGEE. Trimming stripped 2 bases from V and 5 bases from J, with 10 bases between. Written as DNA, the CDR3 is TGTGCCAGCAGCGTGGGGGGGCGGACTGAAGCTTTCTTT. This sequence encodes CASSVGGRTEAFF. The full variable domain, its missing parts supplied by reference TRBV9 and TRBJ1-1, is DSGVTQTPKHLITATGQRVTLRCSPRSGDLSVYWYQQSLDQGLQFLIQYYNGEERAKGNILERFSAQQFPDLHSELNLSSLELGDSALYFCASSVGGRTEAFFGQGTRLTVV.

There are a few counts of this clone. The chain joins TRBV7-3 to TRBJ1-2; D gene unclear. The CDR3 contains 13 residues. The V end was cut by 2 bases, the J end by 8 bases, with 12 bases between. In germline, CDR1 is SGHTA, CDR2 FQGTGA. The CDR3 DNA is TGTGCCAGCAGCTTAGAGTATCGTCAGGGCTACACCTTC. Its translation: CASSLEYRQGYTF.

V and J are TRBV4-2 and TRBJ2-3; TRBD2 matches at 9 bases. In germline, CDR1 is LGHNA, CDR2 YNFKEQ. The J segment lost 1 base and the V segment lost 6 bases, leaving 11 bases of the junction unmatched. There are 17 residues in the CDR3. CDR3 in amino acids: CASSPRAGGKRTDTQYF. The CDR3 DNA is TGTGCCAGCAGTCCAAGGGCGGGGGGGAAGCGCACAGATACGCAGTATTTT.

This chain joins TRBV10-1 and TRBJ1-5; TRBD1 aligns across 9 bases. Germline assignment: CDR1 WNHNN and CDR2 SYGVQD (reference sequence). Trimming took 6 bases from V and 4 from J; bases not matched to a gene: 10. The CDR3 loop spans 16 amino acids. The CDR3 DNA sequence: TGCGCCAGCAGCCTGAGTGGGACAGGGCTAAATCAGCCCCAGCATTTT. Translating it yields CASSLSGTGLNQPQHF.

The rearrangement uses TRBV28 and TRBJ1-3, with TRBD1 as a possible D gene (5 bases). From germline, CDR1 is MDHEN and CDR2 SYDVKM. This CDR3 comprises 12 residues. V shed 5 bases and J shed 8 bases, with 10 bases lying between them. The CDR3 bases are TGTGCCAGCAGTAAGGGGAGGGACACCATATATTTT. Translated: CASSKGRDTIYF.

This clone was detected a few times. V gene TRBV29-1 combines with J gene TRBJ1-1, with a possible D match to TRBD1 (6 bases). V gave up 4 bases and J gave up 6 bases, with 9 bases separating them. The CDR3 covers 11 residues. Germline V gives CDR1 SQVTM, CDR2 ANQGSEA. The CDR3 loop reads CSVAQGPEAFF. CDR3 nucleotides: TGCAGCGTTGCACAGGGTCCTGAAGCTTTCTTT.

This clone has a handful of counts. This chain uses TRBV9 with TRBJ1-5; 8 positions agree with TRBD1. The length of the CDR3 is 16 residues. Losses at the gene ends were 3 bases for V and 0 bases for J; bases not matched to a gene: 5. Germline V CDR1 and CDR2: SGDLS, YYNGEE. The CDR3 is CASSAGQGDSNQPQHF. The DNA for the CDR3 is TGTGCCAGCAGCGCCGGACAGGGCGATAGCAATCAGCCCCAGCATTTT.

This chain connects TRBV5-1 to TRBJ1-4, with 10 nucleotides matching TRBD1. V shed 3 bases, J shed 7 bases, and the junction held 12 bases outside the gene matches. There are 17 residues in the CDR3. The germline CDR1 and CDR2 sequences are SGHRS and YFSETQ. This chain's CDR3 is CASSYSGTGDLSEKLFF. The CDR3 DNA is TGCGCCAGCAGCTACTCCGGGACAGGGGATTTATCTGAAAAACTGTTTTTT.

This clone came up once. This chain links TRBV4-1 with TRBJ1-5; a possible D gene is TRBD1 (5 bases). Deletions cut 0 bases from V and 2 bases from J, with 14 bases between. Germline CDR1 and CDR2: MGHRA and YSYEKL. The CDR3 consists of 17 residues. This CDR3 is CASSQDLVQGRNQPQHF. The DNA of the CDR3 is TGCGCCAGCAGCCAAGATTTGGTTCAGGGTCGCAATCAGCCCCAGCATTTT.

This clone was seen a single time. V gene TRBV6-5 combines with J gene TRBJ1-2, with D possibly matching TRBD1 (6 bases). There are 14 residues in the CDR3. V was cut by 0 bases and J by 8 bases, with 13 bases left in between. The V gene's germline CDR1 is MNHEY and CDR2 SVGAGI. The CDR3 reads CASSYSGGQDGYTF. CDR3 nucleotide sequence: TGTGCCAGCAGTTACTCGGGGGGCCAGGACGGCTACACCTTC.

V gene TRBV7-9 combines with J gene TRBJ2-7; 11 nucleotides match TRBD1. Germline V gene data show CDR1 as SEHNR and CDR2 as FQNEAQ (reference sequence). V lost 5 bases and J lost 6; bases outside the gene matches: 6. This CDR3 has 14 amino acids. CDR3: CASSAPGQGVEQYF. The CDR3 nucleotides are TGTGCCAGCAGCGCCCCGGGACAGGGGGTCGAGCAGTACTTC.

The chain recombines TRBV28 with TRBJ1-1; possible D gene TRBD1, 5 bases. Trimming pared 6 bases from V and 0 bases from J, leaving 20 bases between. The length of the CDR3 is 17 residues. Germline-derived CDR1 and CDR2 are MDHEN and SYDVKM. This CDR3 reads CASSRLSGGTVNTEAFF. The CDR3 DNA is TGTGCCAGCAGCCGCCTTTCAGGCGGGACGGTGAACACTGAAGCTTTCTTT.

The count of this clone is one. This chain joins TRBV7-6 and TRBJ1-1, with unresolved D. The CDR3 sequence is 14 residues long. Germline V gene data show CDR1 as SGHVS and CDR2 as FNYEAQ. Trimming shortened V by 4 bases and J by 0 bases, and 9 bases separated the two germline ends. This CDR3 reads CASSSDPMNTEAFF. The CDR3 DNA sequence: TGTGCCAGCAGCTCCGACCCCATGAACACTGAAGCTTTCTTT.

The rearrangement joins TRBV29-1 to TRBJ1-5; D perhaps matches TRBD1 (6 bases). The germline V and J ends were trimmed by 6 bases and 0 bases, with 9 bases remaining between them. Germline lookup yields CDR1 SQVTM and CDR2 ANQGSEA. CDR3 size: 13 residues. DNA for the CDR3: TGCAGCGTGGGGGGCAATAGCAATCAGCCCCAGCATTTT. Protein product: CSVGGNSNQPQHF.

The V and J genes are TRBV10-3 and TRBJ1-1; 10 bases agree with TRBD1. Germline V lookup: CDR1 ENHRY, CDR2 SYGVKD. The CDR3 is 15 residues long. With 0 bases clipped from V and 5 bases from J, the junction kept 3 bases outside the gene matches. The CDR3 nucleotides read TGTGCCATCAGTGAGTCAGGACAGGGGGAGACTGAAGCTTTCTTT. Translation: CAISESGQGETEAFF.

The DNA of the CDR3 is TGTGCCTGGATTTTTGGCAGGGGGAATGAGCAGTTCTTC. Residues: CAWIFGRGNEQFF. The V call is TRBV30, the J call TRBJ2-1; 7 bases align to TRBD1. Germline V gene lookup returns CDR1 GTSNPN and CDR2 SVGIG (reference sequence). This CDR3 spans 13 amino acids. The trim removed 4 bases at V and 7 bases at J, leaving 7 bases unmatched.

This clone was seen only once. This chain links TRBV7-2 with TRBJ2-1, with 11 bases that match TRBD2. Germline V gene data show CDR1 as SGHTA and CDR2 as FQGNSA. This CDR3 has 15 residues. V dropped 5 bases and J dropped 2; count of bases not matched to a gene: 2. CDR3 region: CASSRLAGPYNEQFF. CDR3 in DNA: TGTGCCAGCAGCCGACTAGCGGGGCCCTACAATGAGCAGTTCTTC. Looking up the rest from reference TRBV7-2 and TRBJ2-1 gives the full variable domain: GAGVSQSPSNKVTEKGKDVELRCDPISGHTALYWYRQSLGQGLEFLIYFQGNSAPDKSGLPSDRFSAERTGGSVSTLTIQRTQQEDSAVYLCASSRLAGPYNEQFFGPGTRLTVL.